The text below deals with one T cell receptor (beta chain). This sample is drawn from a study of blood T cell repertoires in COVID-19. About the research overall: Both acute and convalescent COVID-19 samples were obtained from the United States, Italy and Spain. PBMCs, B-cell-depleted T cells, or T cells were the source of the cDNA or gDNA that made up the material.

Original methodology: Amplifying reference gene primers gave estimates of nucleated cell counts. Using immunoSEQ multiplex PCR, the repertoire was profiled, and TCRdb retains in-frame clones only, with some absent. The V and J calls and clone size were taken over from that table, and D and trimming were inferred from the DNA. This sample yields around 200,000 clones, of which around 84% are seen a single time; roughly 2.5% belongs to the top ten. Deletions cut 0 bases from V and 2 bases from J, with 12 bases between. The CDR3 has 16 residues. CDR1 is MNHNS and CDR2 is SASEGT in the germline V gene. This receptor was obtained from a man in his forties with active or convalescent COVID-19. The chain uses TRBV6-1 and TRBJ2-3; possibly TRBD2 for D (7 bases). Sequencing was done on a sample of peripheral blood. The CDR3 spells CASSEAHRGATDTQYF. CDR3 coding DNA: TGTGCCAGCAGTGAAGCGCATCGGGGGGCCACAGATACGCAGTATTTT.